One sample yielded the 28 T cell receptor delta chains listed below, sequenced in a study of γδ T cells in repeated Plasmodium falciparum infection. Flow sorting of PBMC yielded separate Vgamma9/Vdelta2+ and Vdelta2-negative gammadelta T cell populations for bulk repertoire analysis. TCRdb reapplied CATT to the multiplex PCR reads. Of approximately 60,000 delta-chain clones in the sample, over 1.5% were seen once. What was sequenced was gamma-delta T cells from blood. The receptors were gathered from a pool of human donors (malaria-infected and uninfected, not separated).

For this clone: A read error may explain this, as a much larger clone is one base away. Other DNA sequences in the same sample also yield this CDR3. The rearrangement uses TRDV1 and TRDJ4; 8 nucleotides line up with TRDD3. The trim removed 0 bases at V and 3 bases at J, leaving 27 bases unmatched. This CDR3 has 22 residues. Germline CDR1 TSWWSYY, CDR2 QGS. In DNA form, the CDR3 reads TGTGCTCTTGGGGAACTTCATAAGGCCTTCCAGAACTACTGGGGGCCCCTGGGACCCCTGATCTTT. Translating gives CALGELHKAFQNYWGPLGPLIF.

There are a few counts of this clone. TCRdb records a much larger clone's protein for this DNA, with a difference at residue 16 that likely arises from a read error; the protein given is the translation of the DNA. The CDR3 coding sequence is TGTGCTCTTGGGGAACCGAAGTCATGGCCCCCCAAGGGACTGGGGGGTTCCCAGTACACCGATAAACTCATCTTT. Translated: CALGEPKSWPPKGLGGSQYTDKLIF. The V gene is TRDV1, the J gene TRDJ1; 8 nucleotides line up with TRDD3. The CDR3 has 25 amino acids. Germline trimming cut 1 base from V and 0 bases from J; bases unmatched to any gene: 31. Germline assignment: CDR1 TSWWSYY and CDR2 QGS.

This clone was counted at least ten times. A far larger clone is just one base off, so this is likely a read error. Other DNA sequences in this sample translate to the same CDR3. The chain combines TRDV1 with TRDJ1; D gene unclear. Per the germline V gene, CDR1 is TSWWSYY and CDR2 is QGS. The CDR3 has 17 residues. Here the CDR3 DNA reads TGTGCTCTTGGGGATACATTCCAGGGAGGGTACAACGATAAGCTCATCTTT. This gives the protein CALGDTFQGGYNDKLIF.

Details on this clone: Given a far larger clone just one base away, this is likely a sequencing read error. The same CDR3 arises from other DNA sequences in this sample as well. The V call is TRDV1, the J call TRDJ1, with 7 bases lining up with TRDD2. The germline V gene has CDR1 TSWWSYY and CDR2 QGS. The CDR3 extends over 17 amino acids. CDR3 region: CALGGGLPRLRTDKLIF. Written as DNA, the CDR3 is TGTGCTCTTGGGGGGGGCCTTCCTCGCCTCCGCACCGACAAACTCATCTTT.

This clone has at least ten counts. A read error likely explains this, since a far larger clone differs by one base. In the same sample, other DNA sequences code for this CDR3. The chain has TRDV1 and TRDJ2; 8 nucleotides align to TRDD3. Germline V gene data show CDR1 as TSWWSYY and CDR2 as QGS. This CDR3 has 23 residues. The CDR3 here is CALGDPPEGWGIVSIPLTAQLFF. Here the CDR3 DNA reads TGTGCTCTTGGGGATCCCCCGGAAGGTTGGGGGATTGTGTCTATCCCTTTGACGGCACAACTCTTCTTT.

This clone was observed at least ten times. The protein that TCRdb holds for this DNA derives from a much larger clone and differs from the translated DNA at residue 11, which likely indicates a read error; the protein shown here is translated from the DNA. V usage is TRDV1 and J usage is TRDJ1; the D gene is possibly TRDD3 (6 bases). Germline-derived CDR1 and CDR2 are TSWWSYY and QGS. The ends were cut back, 0 bases at V and 4 bases at J, with 24 bases in the middle. This CDR3 is built from 19 residues. CDR3 DNA sequence: TGTGCTCTTGGGGAACTGGGTTCTTGGGGGGTACGAGACGGCGATAAACTCATCTTT. It specifies CALGELGSWGVRDGDKLIF.

This clone has ten or more counts. The translation of this DNA and the TCRdb protein of a much larger clone differ at residue 13, probably owing to a read error; the protein shown here is translated from the DNA. This chain uses TRDV1 with TRDJ2, with TRDD3 matching over 11 bases. Germline-derived CDR1 and CDR2 are TSWWSYY and QGS. The CDR3 is 23 amino acids. V was clipped by 4 bases and J by 5 bases; unmatched bases: 27. For the CDR3, the DNA is TGTGCTCTTGGGGCCTTCAAACCTACACTGGGGGATATCCCTCCCCTCCTAACAGCACAACTCTTCTTT. Its protein product is CALGAFKPTLGDIPPLLTAQLFF.

For this clone: A read error likely explains why the TCRdb protein, taken from a much larger clone, differs from this DNA's translation at residue 3; the protein shown is translated from the DNA. This rearrangement joins TRDV2 to TRDJ1, with 7 bases matching TRDD3. No J gene is reported in TCRdb; it was inferred here by comparing the DNA with germline. Germline-derived CDR1 and CDR2 are GEAIGNYY and EKD. CDR3 length equals 16 residues. The DNA for the CDR3 is TGTGCCAGTGACACGGGGTACTGGGGCCACACCGATAAACTCATCTTT. It codes for CASDTGYWGHTDKLIF.

In regard to this clone: A read error may be the cause here, since a much bigger clone is one base away. This chain joins TRDV1 and TRDJ1; D gene uncertain. Germline V gene data show CDR1 as TSWWSYY and CDR2 as QGS. V was clipped by 2 bases and J by 0 bases, with 25 bases between them. The CDR3 covers 20 residues. CDR3 residues: CALGEWEPRGRQMYTDKLIF. The CDR3 coding sequence is TGTGCTCTTGGGGAATGGGAACCTCGCGGGCGACAAATGTACACCGATAAACTCATCTTT.

This clone was found many times. This DNA's translation differs at residue 11 from TCRdb's protein, which comes from a much larger clone; a read error is likely, and the protein shown is translated from the DNA. The V gene is TRDV1, the J gene TRDJ1; 10 positions agree with TRDD3. Looked up from germline, CDR1 is TSWWSYY and CDR2 is QGS. With V trimmed by 5 bases and J by 0 bases, 15 bases remained unmatched. The length of the CDR3 is 19 residues. The CDR3 protein is CALGSPGGYGSPYTDKLIF. The CDR3 nucleotides are TGTGCTCTTGGGTCCCCAGGGGGATACGGTTCTCCGTACACCGATAAACTCATCTTT.

A few counts support this clone. This DNA's translation differs at residue 8 from TCRdb's protein, which comes from a much larger clone; a read error is likely, and the protein shown is translated from the DNA. The chain uses TRDV3 and TRDJ1, with 7 bases aligning to TRDD3. The J segment lost 7 bases and the V segment lost 4 bases, leaving 30 bases of the junction unmatched. The CDR3 has 19 residues. Germline CDR1 is TVYSNPD and CDR2 is GDNSRS (reference sequence). The CDR3 loop is CACGPGLRDVGDPFPKLIF. In DNA, the CDR3 is TGTGCCTGTGGACCTGGTTTACGAGACGTGGGGGACCCCTTTCCTAAACTCATCTTT. The full variable domain, its missing parts supplied by reference TRDV3 and TRDJ1, is CDKVTQSSPDQTVASGSEVVLLCTYDTVYSNPDLFWYRIRPDYSFQFVFYGDNSRSEGADFTQGRFSVKHILTQKAFHLVISPVRTEDSATYYCACGPGLRDVGDPFPKLIFGKGTRVTVEP.

There are a few counts of this clone. A much bigger clone sits one base away, suggesting this may be a read error. At the DNA level, this CDR3 is encoded by other sequences in the same sample as well. This sequence joins TRDV1 and TRDJ1; 7 bases are shared with TRDD3. In the absence of a J gene in TCRdb, the DNA was matched to germline to assign it here. The V gene end was trimmed by 3 bases and the J gene end by 6 bases; junction bases not matched to a gene: 28. The CDR3 spans 21 residues. Germline V gives CDR1 TSWWSYY, CDR2 QGS. As DNA, the CDR3 is TGTGCTCTTGGGGAGACCCATGCGTACTGGGGTCCCCTACGCCTTTTTAATAAACTCATCTTT. Its translation is CALGETHAYWGPLRLFNKLIF.

Notes on this clone: A junction boundary mismatches the germline segment, possibly from a read error. The gene calls are TRDV1 and TRDJ1; D is undetermined. In the absence of a J gene in TCRdb, the DNA was matched to germline to assign it here. The CDR3 length is 12 residues. CDR1 TSWWSYY and CDR2 QGS come from the germline V gene. The CDR3 sequence: CSAGPCTDKLIF. The CDR3 nucleotides are TGCTCCGCGGGCCCCTGCACCGATAAACTCATCTTT.

This clone came up many times. For this DNA, TCRdb reports the protein of a much larger clone, which diverges at residue 12, most likely from a read error; the protein presented here is translated directly from the DNA. The rearrangement links TRDV3 to TRDJ1; 9 nucleotides align to TRDD3. Per the germline V gene, CDR1 is TVYSNPD and CDR2 is GDNSRS (reference sequence). CDR3 length: 20 amino acids. With V trimmed by 2 bases and J by 0 bases, 22 bases remained unmatched. The chain's CDR3 is CAFERSYKTGGHLYTDKLIF. DNA for the CDR3: TGTGCCTTTGAGAGGTCGTACAAAACTGGGGGACACCTGTACACCGATAAACTCATCTTT.

For this clone: This likely stems from a read error, as it lies one base from a far larger clone. The same CDR3 arises from other DNA sequences in this sample as well. The gene calls are TRDV1 and TRDJ1; 8 bases line up with TRDD1. Here the J gene was assigned by germline matching of the DNA, as TCRdb has none. The CDR3 sequence is 20 residues long. V lost 9 bases and J lost 0; bases outside the gene matches: 24. The germline gives CDR1 TSWWSYY, CDR2 QGS. CDR3 region: CALGSPTEIVGDRYTDKLIF. For the CDR3, the DNA is TGTGCTCTCGGGTCTCCTACTGAAATAGTAGGGGATCGGTACACCGATAAACTCATCTTT.

This clone showed up just a few times. Given a far larger clone just one base away, this is likely a sequencing read error. The identical CDR3 is also encoded by other nucleotide sequences in the sample. The V and J genes are TRDV1 and TRDJ1; 10 bases fit TRDD3. TCRdb leaves out the J gene; it was filled in here by matching the DNA to germline. CDR1 is TSWWSYY and CDR2 is QGS in the germline V gene. This CDR3 spans 24 amino acids. V shed 2 bases, J shed 5 bases, and the junction held 32 bases outside the gene matches. The CDR3 coding sequence is TGTGCTCTTGGGGAAACAGGCCTTCGACACCTTGGGGGATACCGAGGTTGGGGTACTGATAAACTCATCTTT. Its translation is CALGETGLRHLGGYRGWGTDKLIF.

This clone has just a few counts. Given a far larger clone just one base away, this is likely a sequencing read error. The identical CDR3 is also encoded by other nucleotide sequences in the sample. This chain joins TRDV1 and TRDJ1, with D perhaps TRDD3 (6 bases). TCRdb leaves out the J gene; it was filled in here by matching the DNA to germline. V lost 1 base and J lost 7, with 13 bases in between. Germline V gives CDR1 TSWWSYY, CDR2 QGS. CDR3 size: 14 residues. CDR3 nucleotide sequence: TGTGCTCTTGGGGAACGGATTTGGGGGGCTAAACTCATCTTT. Translating gives CALGERIWGAKLIF.

Ten or more counts support this clone. The chain uses TRDV2 and TRDJ1; 11 bases align to TRDD3. Germline trimming cut 2 bases from V and 4 bases from J; bases unmatched to any gene: 23. This CDR3 is 21 amino acids long. The germline V gene has CDR1 GEAIGNYY and CDR2 EKD. For the CDR3, the DNA is TGTGCCTGTGACAACGTTTTACTGGGGGATAAATCCTTTGCCGCAGTCGATAAACTCATCTTT. Translated, it gives CACDNVLLGDKSFAAVDKLIF.

About this clone itself: A read error likely explains this, since a far larger clone differs by one base. The same CDR3 also results from other DNA sequences found in this sample. The chain combines TRDV1 with TRDJ1, with no clear D. Germline-derived CDR1 and CDR2 are TSWWSYY and QGS. The CDR3 has 19 amino acids. In DNA form, the CDR3 reads TGTGCTCTTGGGCTCGGCTTTTTTCCGAGTCTCCAGTACACTGATAAACTCATCTTT. Translated: CALGLGFFPSLQYTDKLIF.

Points on this clone: TCRdb's listed protein matches a much larger clone and diverges from this DNA's translation at residue 8, likely through a read error; the protein shown comes from the DNA. V usage is TRDV2 and J usage is TRDJ1; TRDD3 agrees at 9 bases. The J gene is not listed in TCRdb, so it was assigned here from a DNA match to germline. Germline CDR1 reads GEAIGNYY; CDR2 reads EKD. CDR3 length: 21 residues. J gave up 0 bases and V 0 bases, and 19 bases lay outside the gene matches. The CDR3 DNA reads TGTGCCTGTGACACCATTACTAGGGGATACGCCCCTCTAACGTACACCGATAAACTCATCTTT. Amino acids: CACDTITRGYAPLTYTDKLIF.

This clone was seen only a few times. The translation of this DNA and the TCRdb protein of a much larger clone differ at residue 17, probably owing to a read error; the protein shown here is translated from the DNA. The chain has TRDV1 and TRDJ2, with 9 positions matching TRDD3. The CDR3 length is 23 residues. The V gene end was trimmed by 0 bases and the J gene end by 4 bases; junction bases not matched to a gene: 24. In germline, CDR1 is TSWWSYY, CDR2 QGS. The CDR3: CALGELKGGYKTLSLTSTAQLFF. As DNA, the CDR3 is TGTGCTCTTGGGGAACTTAAGGGGGGATACAAGACCCTAAGCCTCACTTCGACAGCACAACTCTTCTTT.

Of note for this clone: One base separates it from a far larger clone, so it is likely a read error. Additional DNA sequences in this sample encode the identical CDR3. The chain links TRDV1 to TRDJ1; 7 nucleotides align to TRDD2. The germline gives CDR1 TSWWSYY, CDR2 QGS. The CDR3 has 17 residues. CDR3 loop: CALGGGLPRLRTDKLIF. DNA of the CDR3: TGTGCTCTTGGGGGGGGCCTTCCTCGCCTCCGCACCGATAAGCTCATCTTT.

About this clone: A single base is all that separates this from a far larger clone, so a read error is likely. Other DNA variants within this sample encode the same CDR3. The rearrangement uses TRDV1 and TRDJ1, with 7 bases lining up with TRDD3. Germline matching of the DNA provided the J gene here, since TCRdb leaves it blank. CDR3 length equals 23 residues. The J segment lost 5 bases and the V segment lost 0 bases, leaving 30 bases of the junction unmatched. Germline V lookup: CDR1 TSWWSYY, CDR2 QGS. CDR3 residues: CALGELCSKDTRILSLSPDKLIF. The DNA for the CDR3 is TGTGCTCTTGGGGAACTTTGTTCGAAGGATACGCGTATCCTGAGTTTGAGCCCTGATAAACTCATCTTT.

This clone showed up just a few times. Translating this DNA gives a protein that differs at residue 14 from the TCRdb one, which belongs to a much larger clone; a read error is likely, and the protein shown is this translation. The genes are TRDV1 and TRDJ1; TRDD3 aligns across 8 bases. No J gene is reported in TCRdb; it was inferred here by comparing the DNA with germline. Trimming at V came to 1 base and at J to 1 base, leaving 17 bases not matched to a gene. Germline V gene sequence: CDR1 TSWWSYY, CDR2 QGS. This CDR3 has 20 amino acids. The CDR3 DNA follows: TGTGCTCTTGGGGAACGAGGCTACGCGGGGGATAAAGGGTGCACCGATAAACTCATCTTT. As protein: CALGERGYAGDKGCTDKLIF.

This clone was found a few times. The TCRdb protein comes from a much larger clone and disagrees with this DNA's translation at residue 15, likely due to a read error; the protein given here is derived from the DNA. The V gene is TRDV1, the J gene TRDJ1, with TRDD3 identical over 7 bases. There are 20 residues in the CDR3. V trimming: 0 bases; J trimming: 3 bases; junction bases outside the gene matches: 19. Germline CDR1 reads TSWWSYY; CDR2 reads QGS. Here the CDR3 DNA reads TGTGCTCTTGGGGAACTAGGGGGGATCACCCATCTAATGTACGCCGATAAACTCATCTTT. Translated: CALGELGGITHLMYADKLIF.

This clone was seen more than once but under ten times. TCRdb's protein for this DNA is that of a much larger clone and differs from the translation at residue 12, likely a read error; the protein shown is the DNA translation. This chain uses TRDV1 with TRDJ1, with 12 bases fitting TRDD3. No J gene is reported in TCRdb; it was inferred here by comparing the DNA with germline. The junction had 27 bases not matched to a gene; V was cut back by 3 bases and J by 1 base. The germline V gene has CDR1 TSWWSYY and CDR2 QGS. The CDR3 contains 24 residues. The CDR3 nucleotides read TGTGCTCTTGGGGAGCGGATCTTCCCGATAGTATCTAGCTGGGGGATACGGGGCACCGATAAACTCATCTTT. Translation gives CALGERIFPIVSSWGIRGTDKLIF.

This clone has a handful of counts. A far larger clone is only one base removed, so a read error is likely. Other DNA sequences in the sample encode the same CDR3. This rearrangement joins TRDV1 to TRDJ1; TRDD3 matches 13 bases. TCRdb does not report a J gene; here it was assigned by matching the DNA to germline references. There are 21 residues in the CDR3. Germline V CDR1 and CDR2: TSWWSYY, QGS. CDR3 region: CALGDLDGTGGYAIYTDELIF. CDR3 DNA sequence: TGTGCTCTTGGGGATTTGGACGGTACTGGGGGATACGCCATATACACCGATGAACTCATCTTT.

Concerning this clone itself: The mismatch at residue 3 between this DNA's translation and the TCRdb protein of a much larger clone likely reflects a read error; the protein shown is translated from the DNA. The chain joins TRDV1 to TRDJ1; D is possibly TRDD3 (6 bases). Germline CDR1 TSWWSYY, CDR2 QGS. The CDR3 totals 17 residues. CDR3 DNA sequence: TGTGCTCCTGGGGAACGATGGTTTACTCCTCGGGCCGATAAACTCATCTTT. This codes for CAPGERWFTPRADKLIF.